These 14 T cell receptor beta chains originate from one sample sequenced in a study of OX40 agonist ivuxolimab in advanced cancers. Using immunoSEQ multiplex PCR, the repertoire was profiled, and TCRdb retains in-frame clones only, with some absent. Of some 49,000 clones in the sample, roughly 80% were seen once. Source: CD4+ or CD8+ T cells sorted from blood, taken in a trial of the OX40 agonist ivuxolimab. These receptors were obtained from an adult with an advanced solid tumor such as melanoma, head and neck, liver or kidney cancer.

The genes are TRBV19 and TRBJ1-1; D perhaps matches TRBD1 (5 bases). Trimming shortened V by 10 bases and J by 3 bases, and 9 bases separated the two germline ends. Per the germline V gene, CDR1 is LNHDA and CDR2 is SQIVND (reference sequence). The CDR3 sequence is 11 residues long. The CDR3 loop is CATQGYTEAFF. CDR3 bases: TGTGCCACCCAGGGTTACACTGAAGCTTTCTTT.

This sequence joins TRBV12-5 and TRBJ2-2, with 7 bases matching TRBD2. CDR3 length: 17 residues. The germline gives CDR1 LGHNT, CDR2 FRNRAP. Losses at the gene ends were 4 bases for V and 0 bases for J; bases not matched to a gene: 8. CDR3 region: CASGSLGRGPNTGELFF. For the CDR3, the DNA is TGTGCTAGTGGTTCCCTAGGGAGGGGCCCGAACACCGGGGAGCTGTTTTTT.

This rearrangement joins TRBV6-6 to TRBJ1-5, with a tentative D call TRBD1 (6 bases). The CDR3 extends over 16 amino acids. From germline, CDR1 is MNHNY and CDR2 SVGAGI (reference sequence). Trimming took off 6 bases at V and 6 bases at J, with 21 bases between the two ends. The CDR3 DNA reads TGTGCCAGCAGACTCGAGTCAGGGGTCACAGGTCAGCCCCAGCATTTT. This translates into CASRLESGVTGQPQHF.

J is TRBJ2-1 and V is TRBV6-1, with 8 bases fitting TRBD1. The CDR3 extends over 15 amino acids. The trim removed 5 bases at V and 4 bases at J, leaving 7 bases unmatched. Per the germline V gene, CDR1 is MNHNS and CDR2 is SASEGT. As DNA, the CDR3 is TGTGCCAGCAGTCTAAGGACAGGGCGGTACAATGAGCAGTTCTTC. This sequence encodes CASSLRTGRYNEQFF.

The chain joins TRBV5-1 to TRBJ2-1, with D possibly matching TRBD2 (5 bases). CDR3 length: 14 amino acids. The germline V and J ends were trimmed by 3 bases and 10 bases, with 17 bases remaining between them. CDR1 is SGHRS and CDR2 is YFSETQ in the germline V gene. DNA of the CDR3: TGCGCCAGCAGCTCCCGGGAAGCACCACAGGAGCAGTTCTTC. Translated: CASSSREAPQEQFF.

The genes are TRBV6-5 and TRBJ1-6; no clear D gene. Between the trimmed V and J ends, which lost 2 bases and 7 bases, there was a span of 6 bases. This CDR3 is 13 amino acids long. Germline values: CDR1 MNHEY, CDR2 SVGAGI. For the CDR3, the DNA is TGTGCCAGCAGTTACGATGGGAATTCACCCCTCCACTTT. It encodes CASSYDGNSPLHF.

The CDR3 DNA reads TGTGCCTGGAGTGGGAGCGGGGGCCGGAATACGCAGTATTTT. Protein: CAWSGSGGRNTQYF. V and J are TRBV30 and TRBJ2-3; 8 nucleotides line up with TRBD2. V shed 1 base and J 7 bases; nucleotides not matched to a gene: 7. This CDR3 comprises 14 residues. Germline V lookup: CDR1 GTSNPN, CDR2 SVGIG (reference sequence).

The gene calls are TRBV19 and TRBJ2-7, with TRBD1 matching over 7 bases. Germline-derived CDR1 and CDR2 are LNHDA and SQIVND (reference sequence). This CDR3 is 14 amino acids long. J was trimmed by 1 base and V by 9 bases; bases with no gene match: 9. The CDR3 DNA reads TGTGCCAGCTCCGGGACAGCCTCTTCCTACGAGCAGTACTTC. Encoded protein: CASSGTASSYEQYF.

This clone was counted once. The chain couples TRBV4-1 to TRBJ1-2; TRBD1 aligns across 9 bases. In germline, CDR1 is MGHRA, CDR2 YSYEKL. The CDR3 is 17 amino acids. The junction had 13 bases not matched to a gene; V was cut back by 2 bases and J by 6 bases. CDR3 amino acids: CASSQSPPGQGRDGYTF. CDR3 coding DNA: TGCGCCAGCAGCCAATCCCCCCCGGGACAGGGAAGAGATGGCTACACCTTC.

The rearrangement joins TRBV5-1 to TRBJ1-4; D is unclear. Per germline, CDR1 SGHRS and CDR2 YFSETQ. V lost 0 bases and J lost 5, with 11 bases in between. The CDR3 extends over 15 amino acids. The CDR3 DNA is TGCGCCAGCAGCTTGGCGGGCACGACAAATGAAAAACTGTTTTTT. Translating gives CASSLAGTTNEKLFF.

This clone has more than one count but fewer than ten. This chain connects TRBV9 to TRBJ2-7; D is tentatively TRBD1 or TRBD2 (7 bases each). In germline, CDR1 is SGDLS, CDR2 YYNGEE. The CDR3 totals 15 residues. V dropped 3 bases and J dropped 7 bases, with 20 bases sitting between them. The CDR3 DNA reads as TGTGCCAGCAGCGGGGGGGGACAGACCGCTCGGGAGCAGTACTTC. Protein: CASSGGGQTAREQYF. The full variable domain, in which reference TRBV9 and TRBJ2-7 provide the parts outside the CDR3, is DSGVTQTPKHLITATGQRVTLRCSPRSGDLSVYWYQQSLDQGLQFLIQYYNGEERAKGNILERFSAQQFPDLHSELNLSSLELGDSALYFCASSGGGQTAREQYFGPGTRLTVT.

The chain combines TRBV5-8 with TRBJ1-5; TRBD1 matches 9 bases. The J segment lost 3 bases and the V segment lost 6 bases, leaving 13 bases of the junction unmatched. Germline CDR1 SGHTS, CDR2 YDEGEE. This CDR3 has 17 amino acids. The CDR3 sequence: CASTKAGQGRNNQPQHF. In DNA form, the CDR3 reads TGTGCCAGCACCAAAGCTGGACAGGGGCGGAACAATCAGCCCCAGCATTTT.

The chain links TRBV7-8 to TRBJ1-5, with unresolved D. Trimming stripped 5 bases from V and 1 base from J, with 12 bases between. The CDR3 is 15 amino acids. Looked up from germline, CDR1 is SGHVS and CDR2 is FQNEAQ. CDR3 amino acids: CASSPPGLSNQPQHF. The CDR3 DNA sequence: TGTGCCAGCAGCCCACCCGGATTGAGCAATCAGCCCCAGCATTTT. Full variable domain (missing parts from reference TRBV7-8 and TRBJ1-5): GAGVSQSPRYKVAKRGQDVALRCDPISGHVSLFWYQQALGQGPEFLTYFQNEAQLDKSGLPSDRFFAERPEGSVSTLKIQRTQQEDSAVYLCASSPPGLSNQPQHFGDGTRLSIL.

CDR3 nucleotide sequence: TGTGCCAGCACCCCCCAGGGCACCCAAGAGACCCAGTACTTC. Its protein is CASTPQGTQETQYF. The gene calls are TRBV6-1 and TRBJ2-5, with D possibly TRBD1 on 5 matching bases. CDR3 length: 14 residues. Deletions cut 7 bases from V and 1 base from J, with 13 bases between. Germline loops: CDR1 MNHNS, CDR2 SASEGT.